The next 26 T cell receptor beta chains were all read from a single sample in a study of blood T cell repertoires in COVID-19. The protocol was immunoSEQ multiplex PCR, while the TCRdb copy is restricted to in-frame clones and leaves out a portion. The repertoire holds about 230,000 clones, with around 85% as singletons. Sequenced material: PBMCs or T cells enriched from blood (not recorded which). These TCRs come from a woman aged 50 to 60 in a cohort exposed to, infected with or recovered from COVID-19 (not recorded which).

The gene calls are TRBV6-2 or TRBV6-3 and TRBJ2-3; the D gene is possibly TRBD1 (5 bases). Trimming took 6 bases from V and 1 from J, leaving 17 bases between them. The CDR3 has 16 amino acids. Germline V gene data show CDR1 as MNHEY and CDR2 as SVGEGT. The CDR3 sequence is CASSLDRARGTDTQYF. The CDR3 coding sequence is TGTGCCAGCAGCCTCGACAGAGCTCGGGGCACAGATACGCAGTATTTT.

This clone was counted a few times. CDR3 DNA: TGCAGCGTTGATACGTCCGGGGCCGGGGAGCTGTTTTTT. Its translation: CSVDTSGAGELFF. The genes are TRBV29-1 and TRBJ2-2, with D tentatively TRBD2 (5 bases). The germline CDR1 and CDR2 sequences are SQVTM and ANQGSEA. The CDR3 extends over 13 amino acids. V was clipped by 3 bases and J by 6 bases, with 11 bases between them.

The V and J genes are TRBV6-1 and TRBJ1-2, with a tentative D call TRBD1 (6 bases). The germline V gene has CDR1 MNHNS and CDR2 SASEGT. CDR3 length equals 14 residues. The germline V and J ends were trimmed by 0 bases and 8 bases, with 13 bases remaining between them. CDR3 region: CASSEAGTRGGYTF. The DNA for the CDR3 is TGTGCCAGCAGTGAAGCGGGGACCAGGGGCGGCTACACCTTC.

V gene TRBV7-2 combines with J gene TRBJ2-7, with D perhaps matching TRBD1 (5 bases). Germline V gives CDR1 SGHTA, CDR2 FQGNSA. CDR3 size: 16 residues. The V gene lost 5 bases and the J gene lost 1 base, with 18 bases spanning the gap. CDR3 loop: CASSPGRGHPSYEQYF. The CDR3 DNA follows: TGTGCCAGCAGCCCCGGCCGAGGACACCCTTCCTACGAGCAGTACTTC.

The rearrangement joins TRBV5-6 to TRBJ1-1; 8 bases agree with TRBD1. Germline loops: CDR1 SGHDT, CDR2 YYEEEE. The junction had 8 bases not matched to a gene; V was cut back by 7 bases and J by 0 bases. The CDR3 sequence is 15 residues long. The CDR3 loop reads CASYETGAVNTEAFF. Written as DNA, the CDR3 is TGTGCCAGCTATGAGACAGGGGCCGTGAACACTGAAGCTTTCTTT.

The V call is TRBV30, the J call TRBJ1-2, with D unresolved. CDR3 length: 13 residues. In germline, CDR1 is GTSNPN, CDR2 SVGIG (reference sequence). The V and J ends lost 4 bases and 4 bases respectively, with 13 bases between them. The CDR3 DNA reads TGTGCCTGGACCCATCTCAGTTCCTATGGCTACACCTTC. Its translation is CAWTHLSSYGYTF.

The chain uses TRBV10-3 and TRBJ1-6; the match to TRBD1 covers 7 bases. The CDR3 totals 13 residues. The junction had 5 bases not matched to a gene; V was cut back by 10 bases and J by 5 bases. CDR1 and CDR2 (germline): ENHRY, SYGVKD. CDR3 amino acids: CATRQGNNSPLHF. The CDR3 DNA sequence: TGTGCCACACGACAGGGCAATAATTCACCCCTCCACTTT.

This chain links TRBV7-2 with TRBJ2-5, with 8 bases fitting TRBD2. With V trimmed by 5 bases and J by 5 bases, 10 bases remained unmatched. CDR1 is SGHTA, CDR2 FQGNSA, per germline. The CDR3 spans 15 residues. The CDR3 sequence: CASSDILAGGETQYF. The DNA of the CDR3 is TGTGCCAGCAGCGACATTCTAGCGGGTGGGGAGACCCAGTACTTC.

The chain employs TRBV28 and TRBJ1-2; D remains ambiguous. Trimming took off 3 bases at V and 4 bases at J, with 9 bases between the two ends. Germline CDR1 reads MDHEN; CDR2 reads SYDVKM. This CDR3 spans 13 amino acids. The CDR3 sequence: CASSFGGPYGYTF. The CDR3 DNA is TGTGCCAGCAGTTTCGGAGGTCCCTATGGCTACACCTTC.

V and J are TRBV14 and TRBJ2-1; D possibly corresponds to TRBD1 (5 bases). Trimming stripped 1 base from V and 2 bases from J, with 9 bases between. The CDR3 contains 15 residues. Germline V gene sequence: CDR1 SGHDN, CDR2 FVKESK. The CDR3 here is CASSQVGAPYNEQFF. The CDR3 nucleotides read TGTGCCAGCAGCCAAGTTGGGGCCCCCTACAATGAGCAGTTCTTC.

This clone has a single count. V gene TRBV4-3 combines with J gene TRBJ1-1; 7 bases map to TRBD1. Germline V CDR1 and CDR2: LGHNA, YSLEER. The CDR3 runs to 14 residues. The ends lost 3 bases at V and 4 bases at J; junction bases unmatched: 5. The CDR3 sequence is CASSHTPGGTEAFF. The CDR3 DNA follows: TGCGCCAGCAGCCACACACCAGGGGGCACTGAAGCTTTCTTT.

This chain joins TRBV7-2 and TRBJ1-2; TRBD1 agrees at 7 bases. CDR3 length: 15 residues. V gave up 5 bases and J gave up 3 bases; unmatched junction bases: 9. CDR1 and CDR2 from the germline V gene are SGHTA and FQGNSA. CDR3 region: CASSPRTGDHYGYTF. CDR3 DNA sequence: TGTGCCAGCAGCCCCCGGACAGGCGATCACTATGGCTACACCTTC.

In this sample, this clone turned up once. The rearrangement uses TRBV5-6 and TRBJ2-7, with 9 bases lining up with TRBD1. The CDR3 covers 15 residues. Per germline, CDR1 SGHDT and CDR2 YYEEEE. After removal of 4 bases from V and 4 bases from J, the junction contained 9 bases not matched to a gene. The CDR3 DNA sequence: TGTGCCAGCAGCCGGCCGGGACAGGGCTTATACGAGCAGTACTTC. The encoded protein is CASSRPGQGLYEQYF. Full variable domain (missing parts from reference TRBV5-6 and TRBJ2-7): DAGVTQSPTHLIKTRGQQVTLRCSPKSGHDTVSWYQQALGQGPQFIFQYYEEEERQRGNFPDRFSGHQFPNYSSELNVNALLLGDSALYLCASSRPGQGLYEQYFGPGTRLTVT.

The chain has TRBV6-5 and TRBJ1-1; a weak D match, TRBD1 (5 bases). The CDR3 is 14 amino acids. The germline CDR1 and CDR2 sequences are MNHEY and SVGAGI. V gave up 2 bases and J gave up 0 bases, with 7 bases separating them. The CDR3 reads CASSYGGVNTEAFF. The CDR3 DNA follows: TGTGCCAGCAGTTACGGGGGGGTGAACACTGAAGCTTTCTTT.

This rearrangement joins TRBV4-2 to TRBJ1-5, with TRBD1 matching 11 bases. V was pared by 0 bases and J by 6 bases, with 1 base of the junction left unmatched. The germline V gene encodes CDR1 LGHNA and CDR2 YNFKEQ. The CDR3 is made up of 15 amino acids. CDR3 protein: CASSQEGQGAQPQHF. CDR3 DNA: TGTGCCAGCAGCCAAGAAGGACAGGGGGCTCAGCCCCAGCATTTT.

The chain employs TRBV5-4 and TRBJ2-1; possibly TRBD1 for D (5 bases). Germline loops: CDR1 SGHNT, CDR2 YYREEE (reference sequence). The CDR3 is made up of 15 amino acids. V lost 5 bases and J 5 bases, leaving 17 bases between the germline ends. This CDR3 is CASSFDLGANNEQFF. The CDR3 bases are TGTGCCAGCAGTTTTGACCTAGGGGCCAACAATGAGCAGTTCTTC.

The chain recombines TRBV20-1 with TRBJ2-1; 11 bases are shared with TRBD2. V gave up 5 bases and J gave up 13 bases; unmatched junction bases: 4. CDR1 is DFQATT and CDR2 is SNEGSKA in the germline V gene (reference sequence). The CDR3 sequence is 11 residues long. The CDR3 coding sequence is TGCAGTGCTTCCGGGACTAGCGGTCAGTTCTTC. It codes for CSASGTSGQFF.

CDR3 region: CASRPRDSNTGELFF. For the CDR3, the DNA is TGTGCCAGCAGACCCCGGGACAGCAACACCGGGGAGCTGTTTTTT. The rearrangement uses TRBV7-6 and TRBJ2-2, with 7 bases aligning to TRBD1. The CDR3 has 15 amino acids. CDR1 and CDR2 (germline): SGHVS, FNYEAQ. Trimming took 6 bases from V and 2 from J; bases not matched to a gene: 6.

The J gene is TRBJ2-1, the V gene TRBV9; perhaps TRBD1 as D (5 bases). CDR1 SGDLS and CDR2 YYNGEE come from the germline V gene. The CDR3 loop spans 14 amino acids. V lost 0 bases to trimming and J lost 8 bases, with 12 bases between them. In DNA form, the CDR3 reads TGTGCCAGCAGCGTAGCGTCCTTAGGGGATGAGCAGTTCTTC. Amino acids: CASSVASLGDEQFF.

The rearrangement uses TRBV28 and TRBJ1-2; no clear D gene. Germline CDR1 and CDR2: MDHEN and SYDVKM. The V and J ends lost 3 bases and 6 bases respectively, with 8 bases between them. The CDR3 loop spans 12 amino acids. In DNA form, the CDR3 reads TGTGCCAGCAGTTTTCATGAGAATGGCTACACCTTC. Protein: CASSFHENGYTF.

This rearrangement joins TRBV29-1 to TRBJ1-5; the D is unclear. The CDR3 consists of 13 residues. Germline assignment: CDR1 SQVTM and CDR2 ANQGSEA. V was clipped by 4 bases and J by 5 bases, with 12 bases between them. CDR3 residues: CSVGFLEDQPQHF. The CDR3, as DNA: TGCAGCGTTGGGTTTCTGGAGGATCAGCCCCAGCATTTT.

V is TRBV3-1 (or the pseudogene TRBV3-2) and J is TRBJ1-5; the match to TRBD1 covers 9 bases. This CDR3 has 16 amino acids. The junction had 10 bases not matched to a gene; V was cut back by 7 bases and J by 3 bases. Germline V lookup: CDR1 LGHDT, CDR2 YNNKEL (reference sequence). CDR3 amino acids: CASNTGGHGNNQPQHF. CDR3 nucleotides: TGTGCCAGCAACACAGGGGGCCACGGTAACAATCAGCCCCAGCATTTT.

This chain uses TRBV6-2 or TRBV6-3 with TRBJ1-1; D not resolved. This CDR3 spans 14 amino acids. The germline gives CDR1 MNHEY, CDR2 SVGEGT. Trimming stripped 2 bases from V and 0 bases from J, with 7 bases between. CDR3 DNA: TGTGCCAGCAGTTACCCTATAATGAACACTGAAGCTTTCTTT. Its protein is CASSYPIMNTEAFF.

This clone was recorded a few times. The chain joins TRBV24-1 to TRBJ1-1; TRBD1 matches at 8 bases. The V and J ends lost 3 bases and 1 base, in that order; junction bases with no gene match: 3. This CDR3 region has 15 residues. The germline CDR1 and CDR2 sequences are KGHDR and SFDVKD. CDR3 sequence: CATSDRTGPNTEAFF. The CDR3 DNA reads TGTGCCACCAGTGATCGGACAGGGCCGAACACTGAAGCTTTCTTT.

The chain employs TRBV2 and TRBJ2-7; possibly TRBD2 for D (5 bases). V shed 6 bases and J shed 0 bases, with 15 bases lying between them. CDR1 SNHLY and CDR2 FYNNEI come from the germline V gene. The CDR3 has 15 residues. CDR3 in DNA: TGTGCCAGCAGGGAGGATCGGAGGAACTCCTACGAGCAGTACTTC. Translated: CASREDRRNSYEQYF.

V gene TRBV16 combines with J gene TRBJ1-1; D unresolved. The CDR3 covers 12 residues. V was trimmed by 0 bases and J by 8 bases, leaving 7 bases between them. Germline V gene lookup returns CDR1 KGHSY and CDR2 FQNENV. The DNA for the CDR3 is TGTGCCAGCAGCCAATCCACAGTGGAAGCTTTCTTT. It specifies CASSQSTVEAFF.